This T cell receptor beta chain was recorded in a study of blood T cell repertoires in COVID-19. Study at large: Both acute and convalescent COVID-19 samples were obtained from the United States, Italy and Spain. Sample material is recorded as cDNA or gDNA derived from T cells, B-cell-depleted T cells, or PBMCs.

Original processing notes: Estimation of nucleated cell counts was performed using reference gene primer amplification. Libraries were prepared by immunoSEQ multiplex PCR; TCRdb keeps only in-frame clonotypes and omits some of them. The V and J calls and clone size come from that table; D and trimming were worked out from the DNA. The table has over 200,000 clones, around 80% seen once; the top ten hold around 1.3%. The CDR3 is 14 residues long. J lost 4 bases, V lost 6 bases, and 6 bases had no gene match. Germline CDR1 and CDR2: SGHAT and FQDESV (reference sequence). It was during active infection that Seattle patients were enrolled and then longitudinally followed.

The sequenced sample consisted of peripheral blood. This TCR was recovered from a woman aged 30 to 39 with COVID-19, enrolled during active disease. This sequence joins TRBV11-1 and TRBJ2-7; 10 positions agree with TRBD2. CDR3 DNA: TGTGCCAGCAGGCCTAGCGGGAGTGAGTACGAGCAGTACTTC. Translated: CASRPSGSEYEQYF.